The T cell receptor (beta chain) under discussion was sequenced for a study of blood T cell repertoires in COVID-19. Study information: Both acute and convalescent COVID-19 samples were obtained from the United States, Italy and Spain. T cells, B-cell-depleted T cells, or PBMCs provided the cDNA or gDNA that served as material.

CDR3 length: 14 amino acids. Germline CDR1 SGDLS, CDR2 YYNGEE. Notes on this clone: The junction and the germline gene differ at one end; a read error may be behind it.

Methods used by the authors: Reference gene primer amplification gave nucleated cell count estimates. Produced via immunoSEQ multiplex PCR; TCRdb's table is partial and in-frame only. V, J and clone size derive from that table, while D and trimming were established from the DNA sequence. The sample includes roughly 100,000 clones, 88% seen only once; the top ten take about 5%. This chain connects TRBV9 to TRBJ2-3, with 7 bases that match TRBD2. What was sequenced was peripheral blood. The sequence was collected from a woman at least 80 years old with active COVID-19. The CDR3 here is CASSAGTITNTQYF. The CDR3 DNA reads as TGTGCCAGCAGCGCAGGGACTATCACAAATACGCAGTATTTT.